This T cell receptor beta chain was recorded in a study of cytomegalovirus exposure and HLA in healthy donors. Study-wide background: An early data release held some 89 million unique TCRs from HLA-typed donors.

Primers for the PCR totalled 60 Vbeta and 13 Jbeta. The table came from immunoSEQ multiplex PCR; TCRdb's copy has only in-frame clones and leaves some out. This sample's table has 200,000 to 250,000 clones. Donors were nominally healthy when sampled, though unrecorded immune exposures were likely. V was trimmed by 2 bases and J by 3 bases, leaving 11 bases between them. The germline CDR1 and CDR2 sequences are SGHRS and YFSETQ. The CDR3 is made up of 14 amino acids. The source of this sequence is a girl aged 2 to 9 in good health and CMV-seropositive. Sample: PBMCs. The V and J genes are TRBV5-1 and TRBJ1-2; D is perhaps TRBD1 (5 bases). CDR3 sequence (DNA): TGCGCCAGCAGCTTTCAGGGAAACGACTATGGCTACACCTTC. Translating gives CASSFQGNDYGYTF.